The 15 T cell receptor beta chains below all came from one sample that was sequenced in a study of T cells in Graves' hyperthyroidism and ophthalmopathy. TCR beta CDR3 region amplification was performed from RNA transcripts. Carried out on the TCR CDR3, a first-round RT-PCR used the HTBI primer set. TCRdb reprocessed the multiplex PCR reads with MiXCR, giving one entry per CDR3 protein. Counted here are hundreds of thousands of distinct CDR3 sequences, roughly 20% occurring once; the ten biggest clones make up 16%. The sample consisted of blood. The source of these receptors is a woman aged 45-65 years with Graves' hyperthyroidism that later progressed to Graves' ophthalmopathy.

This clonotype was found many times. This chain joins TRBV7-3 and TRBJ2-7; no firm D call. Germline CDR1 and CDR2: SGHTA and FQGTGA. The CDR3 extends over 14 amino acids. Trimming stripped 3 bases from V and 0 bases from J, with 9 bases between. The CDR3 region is CASSFGGNSYEQYF. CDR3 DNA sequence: TGTGCCAGCAGCTTCGGTGGGAACTCCTACGAGCAGTACTTC.

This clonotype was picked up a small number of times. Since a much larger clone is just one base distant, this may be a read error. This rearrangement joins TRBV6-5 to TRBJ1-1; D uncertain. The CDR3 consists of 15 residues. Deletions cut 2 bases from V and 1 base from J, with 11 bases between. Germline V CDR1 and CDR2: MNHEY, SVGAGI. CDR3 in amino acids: CASSYPRRTNTEAFF. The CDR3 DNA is TGTGCCAGCAGTTACCCTAGACGTACGAACACTGAAGCTTTCTTT.

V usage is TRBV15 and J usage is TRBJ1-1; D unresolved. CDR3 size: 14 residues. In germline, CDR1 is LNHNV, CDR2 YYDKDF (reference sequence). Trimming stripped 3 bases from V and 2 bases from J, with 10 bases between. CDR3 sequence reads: CATSSFGGNTEAFF. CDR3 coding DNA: TGTGCCACCAGCAGTTTCGGTGGAAACACTGAAGCTTTCTTT. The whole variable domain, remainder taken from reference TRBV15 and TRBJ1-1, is DAMVIQNPRYQVTQFGKPVTLSCSQTLNHNVMYWYQQKSSQAPKLLFHYYDKDFNNEADTPDNFQSRRPNTSFCFLDIRSPGLGDTAMYLCATSSFGGNTEAFFGQGTRLTVV.

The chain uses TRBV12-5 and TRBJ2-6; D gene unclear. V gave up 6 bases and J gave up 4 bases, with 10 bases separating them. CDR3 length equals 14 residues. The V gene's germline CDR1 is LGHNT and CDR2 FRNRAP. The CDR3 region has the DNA TGTGCTAGTGGCCTGGGATCCGGGGCCAACGTCCTGACTTTC. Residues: CASGLGSGANVLTF. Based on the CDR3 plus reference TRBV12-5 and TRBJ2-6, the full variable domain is DARVTQTPRHKVTEMGQEVTMRCQPILGHNTVFWYRQTMMQGLELLAYFRNRAPLDDSGMPKDRFSAEMPDATLATLKIQPSEPRDSAVYFCASGLGSGANVLTFGAGSRLTVL.

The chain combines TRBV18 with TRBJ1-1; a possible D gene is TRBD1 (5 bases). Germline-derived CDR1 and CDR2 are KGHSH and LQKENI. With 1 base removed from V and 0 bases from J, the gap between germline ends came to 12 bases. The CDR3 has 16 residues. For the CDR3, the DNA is TGTGCCAGCTCACCACGGGGGGATCGTATGAACACTGAAGCTTTCTTT. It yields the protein CASSPRGDRMNTEAFF.

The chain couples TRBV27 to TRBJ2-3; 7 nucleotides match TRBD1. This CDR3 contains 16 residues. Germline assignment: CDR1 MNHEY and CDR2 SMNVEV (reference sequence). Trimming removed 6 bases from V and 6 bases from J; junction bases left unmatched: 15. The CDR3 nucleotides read TGTGCCAGCAGCGTAGTGGCGTTGGACAGGACCGATACGCAGTATTTT. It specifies CASSVVALDRTDTQYF.

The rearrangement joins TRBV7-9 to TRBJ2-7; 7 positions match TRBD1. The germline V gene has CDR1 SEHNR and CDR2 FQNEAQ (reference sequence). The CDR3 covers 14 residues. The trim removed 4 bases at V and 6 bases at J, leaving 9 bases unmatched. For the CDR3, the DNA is TGTGCCAGCAGCTCCCCGGGACAGAGGGTCGAGCAGTACTTC. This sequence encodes CASSSPGQRVEQYF.

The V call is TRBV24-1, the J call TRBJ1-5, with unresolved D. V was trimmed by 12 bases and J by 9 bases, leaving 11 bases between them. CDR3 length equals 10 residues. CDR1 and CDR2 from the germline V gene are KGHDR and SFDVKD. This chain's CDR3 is CAPPSTPQHF. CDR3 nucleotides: TGTGCCCCGCCCTCGACGCCCCAGCATTTT.

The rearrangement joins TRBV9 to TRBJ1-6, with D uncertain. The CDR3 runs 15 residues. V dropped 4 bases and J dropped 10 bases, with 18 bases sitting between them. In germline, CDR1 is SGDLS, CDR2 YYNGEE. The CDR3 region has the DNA TGTGCCAGCAGCCCCCCGTCGGGAGGGAGATCACCCCTCCACTTT. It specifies CASSPPSGGRSPLHF. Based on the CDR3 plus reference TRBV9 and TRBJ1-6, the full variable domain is DSGVTQTPKHLITATGQRVTLRCSPRSGDLSVYWYQQSLDQGLQFLIQYYNGEERAKGNILERFSAQQFPDLHSELNLSSLELGDSALYFCASSPPSGGRSPLHFGNGTRLTVT.

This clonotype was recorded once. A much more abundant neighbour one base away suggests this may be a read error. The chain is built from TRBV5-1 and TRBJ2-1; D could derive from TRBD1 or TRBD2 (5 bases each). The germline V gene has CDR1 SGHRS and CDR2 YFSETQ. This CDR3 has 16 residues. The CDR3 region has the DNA TGCGCCAGCAGCATTGGTTTTGTGGGGGTAACCAATGGGCAGTTCTTC. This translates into CASSIGFVGVTNGQFF.

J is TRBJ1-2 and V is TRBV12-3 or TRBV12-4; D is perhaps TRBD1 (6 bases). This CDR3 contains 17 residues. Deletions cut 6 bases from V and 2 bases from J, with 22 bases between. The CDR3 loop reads CASRLAGRGAKNYGYTF. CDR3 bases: TGTGCCAGCAGACTAGCGGGTAGGGGGGCGAAGAACTATGGCTACACCTTC.

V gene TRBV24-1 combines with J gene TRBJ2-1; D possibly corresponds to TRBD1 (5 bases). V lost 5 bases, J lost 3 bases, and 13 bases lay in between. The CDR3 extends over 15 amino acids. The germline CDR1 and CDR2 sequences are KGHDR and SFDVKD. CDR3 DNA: TGTGCCACCAGTGCCCTGGACACCGTCTACAATGAGCAGTTCTTC. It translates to CATSALDTVYNEQFF.

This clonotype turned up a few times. The CDR3: CSVEGRTNEKLFF. CDR3 sequence (DNA): TGCAGCGTTGAGGGGCGAACTAATGAAAAACTGTTTTTT. The chain combines TRBV29-1 with TRBJ1-4, with TRBD1 as a possible D gene (5 bases). Germline lookup yields CDR1 SQVTM and CDR2 ANQGSEA. Trimming stripped 3 bases from V and 1 base from J, with 6 bases between. The CDR3 is made up of 13 amino acids.

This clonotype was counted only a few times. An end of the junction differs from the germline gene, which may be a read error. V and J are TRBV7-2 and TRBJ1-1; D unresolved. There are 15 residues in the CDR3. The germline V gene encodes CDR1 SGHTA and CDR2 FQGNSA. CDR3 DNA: TGTGCCAGCACCTTAATCCCTGAGGGTCTCACTGAAGCTTTCTTT. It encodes CASTLIPEGLTEAFF.

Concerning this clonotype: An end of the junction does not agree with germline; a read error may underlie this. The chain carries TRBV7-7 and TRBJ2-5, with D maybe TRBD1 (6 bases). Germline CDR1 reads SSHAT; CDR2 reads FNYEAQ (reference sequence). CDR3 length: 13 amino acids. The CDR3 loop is CASSLEQGSREYF. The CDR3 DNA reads TGTGCTAGCAGCCTGGAACAGGGTTCTCGGGAGTACTTC.